The sequence of this T cell receptor (beta chain) was determined in a study of blood T cell repertoires in COVID-19. Looking at the study overall: T cells, B-cell-depleted T cells, or PBMCs provided the cDNA or gDNA that served as material.

The germline gives CDR1 SGHRS, CDR2 YFSETQ. Trimming removed 0 bases at V and 8 bases at J, with 14 bases between. This CDR3 comprises 14 residues. Here immunoSEQ multiplex PCR was the method, and the copy in TCRdb shows in-frame clones only, minus some. This table holds over 100,000 clones, 88% found once. This clone is a singleton in its sample. The receptor was derived from a man aged 50-59 years with acute or convalescent COVID-19. The J gene is TRBJ1-2, the V gene TRBV5-1; D call uncertain. The sequenced sample consisted of peripheral blood. Here the CDR3 DNA reads TGCGCCAGCAGCTTGGGAAGTGCGGGCGAGGGCTACACCTTC. It codes for CASSLGSAGEGYTF.